This T cell receptor (beta chain) comes out of a study of shared clonotypes between healthy human individuals. For the study at large: Per donor, CD8 memory used one plate, CD8 naive used two, CD4 memory used three and CD4 naive used three.

Produced via immunoSEQ multiplex PCR; TCRdb's table is partial and in-frame only. The sample records hundreds of thousands of clones, roughly 78% being singletons. In the case of this clone: Its cognate antigen is unknown.

The CDR3 extends over 15 amino acids. Germline V lookup: CDR1 SGHVS, CDR2 FNYEAQ. The V and J ends lost 3 bases and 5 bases, in that order; junction bases with no gene match: 8. Each sample came from a Caucasian adult donor living in Nashville, Tennessee. Researchers partitioned CD4+ cells into CD45RA+ naive and CD45RA-negative memory subsets. General observations from the study: Naive subsets typically showed greater estimated richness than memory subsets.

The sequencing input was memory CD4+ T cells sorted from blood. Indicated subset: CD45RA-negative fraction. The sequence derives from a woman aged 25 to 39 in good health. The chain uses TRBV7-6 and TRBJ2-5; 8 bases are shared with TRBD2. Written as DNA, the CDR3 is TGTGCCAGCAGCTTGAGCGCTAGCGGGTTTGAGACCCAGTACTTC. It yields the protein CASSLSASGFETQYF.